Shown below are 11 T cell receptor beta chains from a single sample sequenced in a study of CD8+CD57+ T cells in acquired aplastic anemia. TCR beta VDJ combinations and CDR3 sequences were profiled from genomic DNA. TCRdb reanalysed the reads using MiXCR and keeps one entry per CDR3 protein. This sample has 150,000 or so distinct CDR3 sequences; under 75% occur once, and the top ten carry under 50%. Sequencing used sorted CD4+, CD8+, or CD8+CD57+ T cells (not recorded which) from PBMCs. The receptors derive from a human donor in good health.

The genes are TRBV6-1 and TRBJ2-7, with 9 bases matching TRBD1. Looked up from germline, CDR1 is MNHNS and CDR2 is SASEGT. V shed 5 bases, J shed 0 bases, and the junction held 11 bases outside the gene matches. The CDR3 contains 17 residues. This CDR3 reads CASSWRTGAISSYEQYF. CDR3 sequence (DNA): TGTGCCAGCAGTTGGCGGACAGGGGCTATCTCCTCCTACGAGCAGTACTTC.

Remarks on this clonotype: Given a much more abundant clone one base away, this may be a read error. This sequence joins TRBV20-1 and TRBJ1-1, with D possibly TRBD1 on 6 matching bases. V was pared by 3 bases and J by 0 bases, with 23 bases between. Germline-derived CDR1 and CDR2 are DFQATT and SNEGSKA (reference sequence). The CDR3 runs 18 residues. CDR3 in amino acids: CSARSPGTMIIMNTEAFF. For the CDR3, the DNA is TGCAGTGCTAGGTCTCCCGGGACAATGATTATAATGAACACTGAAGCTTTCTTT.

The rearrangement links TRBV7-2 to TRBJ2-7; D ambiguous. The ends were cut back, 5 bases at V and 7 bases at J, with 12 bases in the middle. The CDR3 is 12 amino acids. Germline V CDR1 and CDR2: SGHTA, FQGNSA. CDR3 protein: CASSPLLREQYF. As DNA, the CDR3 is TGTGCCAGCAGCCCCTTATTACGAGAGCAGTACTTC. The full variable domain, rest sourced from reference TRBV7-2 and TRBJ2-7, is GAGVSQSPSNKVTEKGKDVELRCDPISGHTALYWYRQSLGQGLEFLIYFQGNSAPDKSGLPSDRFSAERTGGSVSTLTIQRTQQEDSAVYLCASSPLLREQYFGPGTRLTVT.

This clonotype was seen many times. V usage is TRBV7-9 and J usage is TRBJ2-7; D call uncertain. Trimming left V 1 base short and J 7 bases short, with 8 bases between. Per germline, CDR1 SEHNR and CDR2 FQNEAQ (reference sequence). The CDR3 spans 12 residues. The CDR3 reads CASSLGGMEQYF. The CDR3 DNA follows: TGTGCCAGCAGCTTAGGTGGGATGGAGCAGTACTTC.

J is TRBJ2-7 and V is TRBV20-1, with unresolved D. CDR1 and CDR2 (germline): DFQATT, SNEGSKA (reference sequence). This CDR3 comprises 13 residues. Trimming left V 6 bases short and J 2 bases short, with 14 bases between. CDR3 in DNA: TGCAGTGCGCCGATGGCAGGTGCCTACGAGCAGTACTTC. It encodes CSAPMAGAYEQYF.

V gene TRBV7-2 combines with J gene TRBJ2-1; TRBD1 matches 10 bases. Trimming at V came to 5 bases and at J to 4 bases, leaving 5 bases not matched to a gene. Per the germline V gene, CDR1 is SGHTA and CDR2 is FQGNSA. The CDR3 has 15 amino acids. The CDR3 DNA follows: TGTGCCAGCAGCCGGGACAGGGGAAGGTACAATGAGCAGTTCTTC. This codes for CASSRDRGRYNEQFF.

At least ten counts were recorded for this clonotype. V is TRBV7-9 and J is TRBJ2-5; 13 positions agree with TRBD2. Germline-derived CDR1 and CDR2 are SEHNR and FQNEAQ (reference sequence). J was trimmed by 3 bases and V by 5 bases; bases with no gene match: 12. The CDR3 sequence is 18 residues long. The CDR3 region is CASSPGTSGTQSKETQYF. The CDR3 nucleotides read TGTGCCAGCAGCCCCGGGACTAGCGGGACCCAAAGTAAAGAGACCCAGTACTTC.

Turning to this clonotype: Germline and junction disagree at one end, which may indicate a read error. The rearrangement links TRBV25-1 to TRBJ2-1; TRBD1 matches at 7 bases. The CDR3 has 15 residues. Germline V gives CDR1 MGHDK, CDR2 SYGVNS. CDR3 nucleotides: TGTGCCGGCAGTCCCCGGACAGGTTCCTACAATGAGCAGTTCTTC. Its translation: CAGSPRTGSYNEQFF.

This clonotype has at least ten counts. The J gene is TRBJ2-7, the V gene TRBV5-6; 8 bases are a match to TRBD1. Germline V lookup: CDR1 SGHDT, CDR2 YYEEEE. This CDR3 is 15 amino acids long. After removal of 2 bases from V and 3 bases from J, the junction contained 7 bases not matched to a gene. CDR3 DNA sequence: TGTGCCAGCAGCTTCCCCACAGGGGGTCGCTACGAGCAGTACTTC. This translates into CASSFPTGGRYEQYF.

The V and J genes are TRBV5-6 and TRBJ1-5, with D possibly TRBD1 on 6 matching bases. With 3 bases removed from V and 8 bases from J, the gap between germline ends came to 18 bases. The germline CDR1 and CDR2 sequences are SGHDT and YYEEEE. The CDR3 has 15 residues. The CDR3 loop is CASSSQDSRLEPQHF. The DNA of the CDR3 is TGTGCCAGCAGCTCCCAGGACAGCCGCCTGGAGCCCCAGCATTTT.

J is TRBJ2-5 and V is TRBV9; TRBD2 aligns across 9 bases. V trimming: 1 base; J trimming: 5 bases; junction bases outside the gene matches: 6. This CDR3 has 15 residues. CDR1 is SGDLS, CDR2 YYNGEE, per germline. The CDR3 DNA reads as TGTGCCAGCAGCGTAAGAAGCGGGGGGAGTGAGACCCAGTACTTC. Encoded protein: CASSVRSGGSETQYF.